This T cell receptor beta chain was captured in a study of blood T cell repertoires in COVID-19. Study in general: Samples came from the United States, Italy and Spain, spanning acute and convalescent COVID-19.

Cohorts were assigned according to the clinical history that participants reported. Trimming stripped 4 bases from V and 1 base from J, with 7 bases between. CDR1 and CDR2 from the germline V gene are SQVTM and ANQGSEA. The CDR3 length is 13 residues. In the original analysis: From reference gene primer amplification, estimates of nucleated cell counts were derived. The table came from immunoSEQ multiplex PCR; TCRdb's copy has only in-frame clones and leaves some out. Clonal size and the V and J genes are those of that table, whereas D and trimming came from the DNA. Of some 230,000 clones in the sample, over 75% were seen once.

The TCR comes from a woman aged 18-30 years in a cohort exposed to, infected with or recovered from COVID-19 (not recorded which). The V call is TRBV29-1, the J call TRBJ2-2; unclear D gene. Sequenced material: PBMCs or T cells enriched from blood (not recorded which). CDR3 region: CSVASQNTGELFF. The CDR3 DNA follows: TGCAGCGTTGCCTCACAGAACACCGGGGAGCTGTTTTTT.